These T cell receptor beta chains were read from a single sample in a study of shared clonotypes between healthy human individuals. TCRdb's table, derived via immunoSEQ multiplex PCR, lists solely in-frame clones and lacks some. The sample lists about half a million clones; 70% to 80% were seen once. Material: PBMCs. The receptors here all came from a woman aged 35 to 49 in good health. Some clones in this sample may be carry-over from other donors' samples. Both conserved end residues are part of each CDR3. A D gene is named only where the DNA matches it firmly. Expanded clones get a size class; other rows say once, few or many, or leave the size out.

>TRBJ2-7|TRBV4-3|NA|NA
TGCGCCAGCAGCCAAGAATGGGGCTACGAGCAGTACTTC
CASSQEWGYEQYF
>TRBJ2-7|TRBV28|NA|NA
TGTGCCAGCAGTTTCCAGGGGGGGTCTTACGAGCAGTACTTC
CASSFQGGSYEQYF
>TRBJ2-1|TRBV4-1|TRBD1|NA
TGCGCCAGCAGCCAAAACGGACAGGGCAATGAGCAGTTCTTC
CASSQNGQGNEQFF
>TRBJ1-4|TRBV18|TRBD1|few
TGTGCCAGCTCACTGGACAGGGGGGGTGAAAAACTGTTTTTT
CASSLDRGGEKLFF
>TRBJ1-5|TRBV28|NA|NA
TGTGCCAGCTCGGACCCGGGCTGGAATCAGCCCCAGCATTTT
CASSDPGWNQPQHF
>TRBJ1-5|TRBV2|NA|NA
TGTGCCAGTAAAGGGAGTGTGGAGGGTCAGCCCCAGCATTTT
CASKGSVEGQPQHF
>TRBJ1-5|TRBV4-1|NA|once
TGCGCCAGCAGCCAAGGGGGATGGCCCCAGCATTTT
CASSQGGWPQHF
>TRBJ2-1|TRBV11-2|TRBD2|NA
TGTGCCAGCAGCCAAGGACCTAGCGGAGACAATGAGCAGTTCTTC
CASSQGPSGDNEQFF
>TRBJ1-2|TRBV5-5|NA|NA
TGTGCCAGCAGCTTGGCTGACACCTTCCCCTATGGCTACACCTTC
CASSLADTFPYGYTF
>TRBJ2-2|TRBV6-1|NA|once
TGTGCCAGCAGTGAAGTAGTAACCGGGGTGGCCGGGGAGCTGTTTTTT
CASSEVVTGVAGELFF
>TRBJ1-2|TRBV19|TRBD1|NA
TGTGCCAGTAGTATCGACAGGGATAACTATGGCTACACCTTC
CASSIDRDNYGYTF
>TRBJ1-5|TRBV11-2|NA|few
TGTGCCAGCAGCTTAAATCCAGGGTTAAGTCAGCCCCAGCATTTT
CASSLNPGLSQPQHF
>TRBJ2-5|TRBV19|TRBD1|NA
TGTGCCAGTTCAGGGGGCGAAGAGACCCAGTACTTC
CASSGGEETQYF
>TRBJ1-4|TRBV2|NA|NA
TGTGCCAGCAGTGAACTGGGAGTGGAAAAACTGTTTTTT
CASSELGVEKLFF
>TRBJ2-7|TRBV2|TRBD2|NA
TGTGCCAGCAGAGCTAGCGGAAGCTCCTACGAGCAGTACTTC
CASRASGSSYEQYF
>TRBJ2-7|TRBV4-2|TRBD2|NA
TGTGCCAGCAGCCAAGAGCTAGCGGGAGAGCGCGAGCAGTACTTC
CASSQELAGEREQYF
>TRBJ1-1|TRBV7-9|NA|NA
TGTGCCAGCAGCCCGAGCCGGGGGAACACTGAAGCTTTCTTT
CASSPSRGNTEAFF
>TRBJ2-7|TRBV18|TRBD2|many
TGTGCCAGCTCACCAGGGGAGGGCTACGAGCAGTACTTC
CASSPGEGYEQYF
>TRBJ2-1|TRBV7-3|TRBD2|NA
TGTGCCAGCAGCATTAGCGGGAACAATGAGCAGTTCTTC
CASSISGNNEQFF
>TRBJ1-3|TRBV7-2|NA|NA
TGTGCCAGCAGCTTAGGGAGAAGCTCTGGAAACACCATATATTTT
CASSLGRSSGNTIYF
>TRBJ1-5|TRBV13|TRBD1|few
TGTGCCAGCAGCTCCGGGACAGGGGGGCAGCCCCAGCATTTT
CASSSGTGGQPQHF
>TRBJ2-1|TRBV7-9|NA|NA
TGTGCCAGCAGCTTAGTGAGGGTCAATGAGCAGTTCTTC
CASSLVRVNEQFF
>TRBJ1-2|TRBV4-3|TRBD1|NA
TGCGCCAGCAGTCCCCCTTTGACAGGGGGCTATGGCTACACCTTC
CASSPPLTGGYGYTF
>TRBJ2-5|TRBV6-6|NA|NA
TGTGCCAGCAGTACAGGGACTGACATAGAGACCCAGTACTTC
CASSTGTDIETQYF
>TRBJ2-5|TRBV5-4|TRBD2|NA
TGTGCCAGCAGCTTGGGATCGGGGGCTAGCGGGAGGGGAGGTGAGACCCAGTACTTC
CASSLGSGASGRGGETQYF
>TRBJ2-1|TRBV18|TRBD2|NA
TGTGCCAGCTCACCGGCTAGCGGGTACAATGAGCAGTTCTTC
CASSPASGYNEQFF
>TRBJ2-3|TRBV27|NA|once
TGTGCCAGCAGTTTACTGGGCAGGAGGCCCACAGATACGCAGTATTTT
CASSLLGRRPTDTQYF
>TRBJ2-3|TRBV14|NA|NA
TGTGCCAGCAGCCAAGATTCATATCGGACAGATACGCAGTATTTT
CASSQDSYRTDTQYF
>TRBJ1-4|TRBV6-1|NA|NA
TGTGCCAGCAGTGAAGCGCTTGGAGGTCACGAAAAACTGTTTTTT
CASSEALGGHEKLFF
>TRBJ1-2|TRBV2|TRBD1|NA
TGTGCCAGCAGGGCACCGGGACAGCGAGAGGGCTATGGCTACACCTTC
CASRAPGQREGYGYTF
>TRBJ1-2|TRBV28|TRBD1|NA
TGTGCCAGCAGTTCAAACCCGGGACAGGGGCTCTATGGCTACACCTTC
CASSSNPGQGLYGYTF
>TRBJ1-1|TRBV9|TRBD1|NA
TGTGCCAGCAGCCCGGGCGCGGGACAGGGGGCTGAAGCTTTCTTT
CASSPGAGQGAEAFF
>TRBJ2-2|TRBV29-1|NA|NA
TGCAGCGTTGGAGTGTCGTGGGGACCCGGTAGCACCGGGGAGCTGTTTTTT
CSVGVSWGPGSTGELFF
>TRBJ2-3|TRBV5-4|TRBD2|NA
TGTGCCAGCAGCCCGGGGACTAGCGGGAGCACAGATACGCAGTATTTT
CASSPGTSGSTDTQYF
>TRBJ1-1|TRBV7-2|NA|once
TGTGCCAGCAGCCCCTTAGTAGGGGGGGTTGGCACTGAAGCTTTCTTT
CASSPLVGGVGTEAFF
>TRBJ2-7|TRBV29-1|NA|NA
TGCAGCGTTGCAGACAGCCCCGAGCAGTACTTC
CSVADSPEQYF
>TRBJ2-1|TRBV5-1|NA|NA
TGCGCCAGCAGACCGGGACTCATCGCCCCCAATGAGCAGTTCTTC
CASRPGLIAPNEQFF
>TRBJ2-3|TRBV10-3|NA|NA
TGTGCCATCAGTGAGGACGGTGGAGGTACGCAGTATTTT
CAISEDGGGTQYF
>TRBJ1-2|TRBV4-1|TRBD1|NA
TGCGCCAGCAGCCAAGTCGGGGACAGCGGCTATGGCTACACCTTC
CASSQVGDSGYGYTF
>TRBJ2-5|TRBV7-6|NA|few
TGTGCCAGCAGCTTAGCCGCTCAAGGCGAAGAGACCCAGTACTTC
CASSLAAQGEETQYF
>TRBJ1-5|TRBV19|NA|NA
TGTGCCAGTAGTAGAGACAGCGTGTACCAGCCCCAGCATTTT
CASSRDSVYQPQHF
>TRBJ1-1|TRBV13|NA|many
TGTGCCAGCAGCTTAGATTTGAACACTGAAGCTTTCTTT
CASSLDLNTEAFF
>TRBJ1-2|TRBV18|NA|few
TGTGCCAGCTCACCACCAGGGTTGGGGCCGGTGGATGGCTACACCTTC
CASSPPGLGPVDGYTF